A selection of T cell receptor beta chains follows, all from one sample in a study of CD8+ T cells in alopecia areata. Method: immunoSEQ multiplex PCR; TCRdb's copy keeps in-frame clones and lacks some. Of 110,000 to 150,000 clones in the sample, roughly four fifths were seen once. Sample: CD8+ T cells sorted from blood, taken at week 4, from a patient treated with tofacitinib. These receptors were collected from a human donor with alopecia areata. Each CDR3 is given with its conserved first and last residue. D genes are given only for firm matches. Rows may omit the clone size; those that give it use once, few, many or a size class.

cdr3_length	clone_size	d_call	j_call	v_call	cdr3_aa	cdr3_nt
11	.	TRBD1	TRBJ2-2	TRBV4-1	CASRTGGELFF	TGCGCCAGCCGGACAGGCGGGGAGCTGTTTTTT
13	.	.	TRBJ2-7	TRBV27	CASSFGPFYEQYF	TGTGCCAGCAGTTTCGGTCCATTCTACGAGCAGTACTTC
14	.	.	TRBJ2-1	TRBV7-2	CASSPAPGDNEQFF	TGTGCCAGCAGTCCAGCCCCGGGGGACAATGAGCAGTTCTTC
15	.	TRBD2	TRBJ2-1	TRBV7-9	CASSFSGGAYNEQFF	TGTGCCAGCAGCTTTAGCGGGGGGGCGTACAATGAGCAGTTCTTC
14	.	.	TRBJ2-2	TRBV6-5	CATSPGGFAGELFF	TGTGCCACTAGTCCCGGGGGTTTCGCCGGGGAGCTGTTTTTT
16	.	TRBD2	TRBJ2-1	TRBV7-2	CAGSLETGGVYSEQFF	TGTGCCGGCAGCTTAGAAACGGGGGGAGTGTATAGTGAGCAGTTCTTC
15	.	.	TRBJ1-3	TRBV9	CASSPPLGPGNTIYF	TGTGCCAGCAGCCCCCCGCTAGGGCCAGGAAACACCATATATTTT
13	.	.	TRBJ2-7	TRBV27	CASSLTGLYEQYF	TGTGCCAGCAGCTTAACGGGGCTCTACGAGCAGTACTTC
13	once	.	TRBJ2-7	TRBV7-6	CASSPQDLYEQYF	TGTGCCAGCAGCCCCCAGGACCTCTACGAGCAGTACTTC
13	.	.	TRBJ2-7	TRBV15	CATSRQGPYEQYF	TGTGCCACCAGCAGACAGGGGCCCTACGAGCAGTACTTC
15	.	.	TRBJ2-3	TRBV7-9	CASSSPGALTDTQYF	TGTGCCAGCAGCTCACCCGGGGCGCTGACAGATACGCAGTATTTT
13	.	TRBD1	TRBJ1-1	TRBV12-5	CASGGDRATEAFF	TGTGCTAGTGGCGGGGACAGGGCCACTGAAGCTTTCTTT
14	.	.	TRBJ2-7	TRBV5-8	CASSLRAESYEQYF	TGTGCCAGCAGCCTCCGGGCTGAATCCTACGAGCAGTACTTC
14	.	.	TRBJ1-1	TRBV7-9	CASSPVGMNTEAFF	TGTGCCAGCAGCCCGGTAGGAATGAACACTGAAGCTTTCTTT
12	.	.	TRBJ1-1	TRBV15	CATSRDWFEAFF	TGTGCCACCAGCAGAGATTGGTTTGAAGCTTTCTTT
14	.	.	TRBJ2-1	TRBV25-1	CASSDRSGYNEQFF	TGTGCCAGCAGTGACAGATCGGGATACAATGAGCAGTTCTTC
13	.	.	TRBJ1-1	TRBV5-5	CASSLAPNTEAFF	TGTGCCAGCAGCTTGGCACCGAACACTGAAGCTTTCTTT
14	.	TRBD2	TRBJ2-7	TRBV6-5	CASSRLASSYEQYF	TGTGCCAGCAGTCGACTAGCGAGCTCCTACGAGCAGTACTTC
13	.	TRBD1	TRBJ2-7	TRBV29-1	CSVRDRGGPEQYF	TGCAGCGTCCGGGACAGGGGAGGCCCCGAGCAGTACTTC
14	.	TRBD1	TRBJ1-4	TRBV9	CASSAQGAREKLFF	TGTGCCAGCAGCGCACAGGGGGCTAGGGAAAAACTGTTTTTT
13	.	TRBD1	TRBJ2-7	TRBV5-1	CARETGGLWEQYF	TGCGCCAGGGAGACAGGGGGATTGTGGGAGCAGTACTTC
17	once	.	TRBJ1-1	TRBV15	CATSRDLGQGGGTEAFF	TGTGCCACCAGCAGAGACCTCGGGCAGGGAGGAGGCACTGAAGCTTTCTTT
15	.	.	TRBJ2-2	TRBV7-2	CASSPVEGSTGELFF	TGTGCCAGCAGCCCTGTCGAGGGTTCAACCGGGGAGCTGTTTTTT
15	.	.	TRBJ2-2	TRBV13	CASSLGLAITGELFF	TGTGCCAGCAGCTTAGGTCTAGCGATCACCGGGGAGCTGTTTTTT
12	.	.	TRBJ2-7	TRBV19	CASSIPDREQYF	TGTGCCAGTAGTATACCAGACAGAGAGCAGTACTTC
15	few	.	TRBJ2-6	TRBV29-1	CSVEWGPAGANVLTF	TGCAGCGTTGAATGGGGACCCGCTGGGGCCAACGTCCTGACTTTC